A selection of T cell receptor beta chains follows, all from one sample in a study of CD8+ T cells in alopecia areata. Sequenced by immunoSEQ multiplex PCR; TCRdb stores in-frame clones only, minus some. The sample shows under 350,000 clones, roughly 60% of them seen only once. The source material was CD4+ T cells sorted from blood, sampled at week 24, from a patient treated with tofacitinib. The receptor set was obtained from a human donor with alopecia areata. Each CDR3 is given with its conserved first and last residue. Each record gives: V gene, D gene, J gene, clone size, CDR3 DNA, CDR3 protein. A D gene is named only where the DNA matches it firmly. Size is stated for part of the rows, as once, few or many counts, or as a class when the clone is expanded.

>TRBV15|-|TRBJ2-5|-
TGTGCCACCAGCAGAGATCTCCAAGAGACCCAGTACTTC
CATSRDLQETQYF
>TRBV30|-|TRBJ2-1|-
TGTGCCTGGACCGGACGGGGATTCTCCTACAATGAGCAGTTCTTC
CAWTGRGFSYNEQFF
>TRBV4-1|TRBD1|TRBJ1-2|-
TGCGCCAGCAGCCTCACCAGTGGGCCGACAGGGACCAACTATGGCTACACCTTC
CASSLTSGPTGTNYGYTF
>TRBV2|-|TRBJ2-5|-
TGTGCCAGCAGTCGGGGCGGGGAGACCCAGTACTTC
CASSRGGETQYF
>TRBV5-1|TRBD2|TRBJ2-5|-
TGCGCCAGCAGCTTGGACCTAGCGGGAGCACAAGAGACCCAGTACTTC
CASSLDLAGAQETQYF
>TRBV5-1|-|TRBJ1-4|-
TGCGCCAGCAGCTCGGACAGTTCTAATGAAAAACTGTTTTTT
CASSSDSSNEKLFF
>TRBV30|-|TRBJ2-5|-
TGTGCCTGGAGTGTATGGGGGCGCGAGACCCAGTACTTC
CAWSVWGRETQYF
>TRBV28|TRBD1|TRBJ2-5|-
TGTGCCAGCAGTTTGCCGGGGCAGGGGGCATTGGAGACCCAGTACTTC
CASSLPGQGALETQYF
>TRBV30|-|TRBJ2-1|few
TGTGCCTGGAAAGCAGGAGGGGTCTACAATGAGCAGTTCTTC
CAWKAGGVYNEQFF
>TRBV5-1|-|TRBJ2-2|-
TGCGCCAGCAGCTTGGCCGGGGGCTCCACCGGGGAGCTGTTTTTT
CASSLAGGSTGELFF
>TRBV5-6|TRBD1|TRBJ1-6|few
TGTGCCAGCAGCAACGACAGGGCTGCACCCCTCCACTTT
CASSNDRAAPLHF
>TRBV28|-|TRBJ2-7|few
TGTGCCAGCACCGCTAGTATGGCGTTTGACTACGAGCAGTACTTC
CASTASMAFDYEQYF
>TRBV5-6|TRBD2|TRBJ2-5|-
TGTGCCAGCAGCTTACCGGGACTAGCGGTAAAAGAGACCCAGTACTTC
CASSLPGLAVKETQYF
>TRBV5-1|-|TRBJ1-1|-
TGCGCCAGCAGCTTGGGGGCAGCAGCTTTCTTT
CASSLGAAAFF
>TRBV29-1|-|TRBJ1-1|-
TGCAGCGTTGATAAGGTAAACACTGAAGCTTTCTTT
CSVDKVNTEAFF
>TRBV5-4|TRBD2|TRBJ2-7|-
TGTGCCAGCAGCCAGGAGTCCCAGCGGGGGACCTACGAGCAGTACTTC
CASSQESQRGTYEQYF
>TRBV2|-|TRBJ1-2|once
TGTGCCAGCAGTGAAGCCCTTTCGGTGGGCTACACCTTC
CASSEALSVGYTF
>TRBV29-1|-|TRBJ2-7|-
TGCAGCGTTGACGGGACGACCTACGAGCAGTACTTC
CSVDGTTYEQYF
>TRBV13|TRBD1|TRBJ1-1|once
TGTGCCAGCAGCACTTACTCCGGGACAGCGAACACTGAAGCTTTCTTT
CASSTYSGTANTEAFF
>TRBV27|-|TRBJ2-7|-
TGTGCCAGCAGTTTATACTCCACAGGGACGAAGCAGTACTTC
CASSLYSTGTKQYF
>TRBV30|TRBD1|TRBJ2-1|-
TGTGCCTGGAGTGTATTACAGGGGCATGAGCAGTTCTTC
CAWSVLQGHEQFF
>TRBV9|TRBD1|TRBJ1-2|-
TGTGCCAGCAGCCCCGGACAGGGCGCTAACTATGGCTACACCTTC
CASSPGQGANYGYTF
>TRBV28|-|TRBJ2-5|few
TGTGCCAGCAGTGAAGAGACCCAGTACTTC
CASSEETQYF
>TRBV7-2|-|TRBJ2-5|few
TGTGCCAGCAGCGGACCTCAAGAGACCCAGTACTTC
CASSGPQETQYF
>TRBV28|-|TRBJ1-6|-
TGTGCCAGCAGTTTTACAGGGAACCGTAGATCACCCCTCCACTTT
CASSFTGNRRSPLHF
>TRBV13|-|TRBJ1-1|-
TGTGCCAGCAGCGCGTGGACGGTGAACACTGAAGCTTTCTTT
CASSAWTVNTEAFF
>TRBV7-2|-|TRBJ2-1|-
TGTGCCAGCAGCTTAGCTGGCCTTGAGCAGTTCTTC
CASSLAGLEQFF
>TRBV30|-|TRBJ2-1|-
TGTGCCTGGAGTGGCCTAGCCAGTTACAATGAGCAGTTCTTC
CAWSGLASYNEQFF
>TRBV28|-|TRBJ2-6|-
TGTGCCAGCAGTTTTGGGGGGAATGGGGCCAACGTCCTGACTTTC
CASSFGGNGANVLTF
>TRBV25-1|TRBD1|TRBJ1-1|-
TGTGCCAGCAGTGAATTTGCAGGGGGGAACACTGAAGCTTTCTTT
CASSEFAGGNTEAFF
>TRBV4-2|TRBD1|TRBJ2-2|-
TGTGCCAGCGACATCGGGGGACAGGGGTTTACCGGGGAGCTGTTTTTT
CASDIGGQGFTGELFF
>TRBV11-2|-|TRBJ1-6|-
TGTGCCAGCAGCCCTTTGGATTTTTCACCCCTCCACTTT
CASSPLDFSPLHF